This T cell receptor (beta chain) stems from a study of neoadjuvant anti-PD-1 for oral cavity cancer. The CDR3 length is 13 residues. In germline, CDR1 is SNHLY, CDR2 FYNNEI. The V end lost 3 bases, the J end lost 2 bases, and 5 bases lay between the germline ends. This table comes from immunoSEQ multiplex PCR, and its TCRdb copy is limited to in-frame clones, with some not included. This sample has about 32,000 clones, with just under 80% found just once. Time point here: after neoadjuvant nivolumab, at surgical resection. Sequences were derived from PBMCs, sampled after nivolumab (anti-PD-1) treatment. The chain joins TRBV2 to TRBJ2-1, with D possibly being TRBD1 or TRBD2 (5 bases each). This clonotype originated in a person aged 35-79 years with oral cavity squamous cell carcinoma. The CDR3 nucleotides are TGTGCCAGCAGTGAGGGGGCCTACAATGAGCAGTTCTTC. Translating it yields CASSEGAYNEQFF.